The 28 T cell receptor beta chains presented below share a single source sample, sequenced in a study of technical replicates of blood from several donors. TCRdb's copy holds only in-frame clones and misses some; the assay was immunoSEQ multiplex PCR. The table has approximately 73,000 clones, approximately 96% seen once. Sequenced sample: T cells isolated from PBMCs. Source of these receptors: a human donor in good health.

The V call is TRBV5-4, the J call TRBJ2-3, with 7 bases lining up with TRBD1. Trimming at V came to 4 bases and at J to 0 bases, leaving 8 bases not matched to a gene. The V gene's germline CDR1 is SGHNT and CDR2 YYREEE (reference sequence). The CDR3 has 16 residues. In DNA, the CDR3 is TGTGCCAGCAGCGCCCCGACAGGGCCCAGCACAGATACGCAGTATTTT. Translating gives CASSAPTGPSTDTQYF.

The V call is TRBV18, the J call TRBJ2-3, with TRBD2 matching 8 bases. Germline V gene sequence: CDR1 KGHSH, CDR2 LQKENI. This CDR3 has 15 amino acids. Trimming removed 4 bases from V and 4 bases from J; junction bases left unmatched: 7. The DNA of the CDR3 is TGTGCCAGCTCACTATTAGCGGGGACGGCAGATACGCAGTATTTT. Its protein product is CASSLLAGTADTQYF.

The CDR3 loop is CASSHGTVEETQYF. The CDR3 region has the DNA TGTGCCAGCAGCCACGGGACAGTGGAAGAGACCCAGTACTTC. The gene calls are TRBV11-1 and TRBJ2-5, with 7 bases matching TRBD1. The CDR3 length is 14 residues. In germline, CDR1 is SGHAT, CDR2 FQDESV (reference sequence). Germline trimming cut 5 bases from V and 3 bases from J; bases unmatched to any gene: 6.

This clone was recorded once. The DNA of the CDR3 is TGTGCCAGCAGCTTTAACGGGGGGGGTTCCTACAATGAGCAGTTCTTC. Protein sequence: CASSFNGGGSYNEQFF. V and J are TRBV7-2 and TRBJ2-1; TRBD2 matches at 8 bases. The CDR3 extends over 16 amino acids. CDR1 and CDR2 from the germline V gene are SGHTA and FQGNSA. V gave up 3 bases and J gave up 1 base; unmatched junction bases: 5.

This chain links TRBV27 with TRBJ1-4; possibly TRBD1 for D (5 bases). The CDR3 covers 16 residues. Trimming stripped 3 bases from V and 7 bases from J, with 18 bases between. Germline V gives CDR1 MNHEY, CDR2 SMNVEV (reference sequence). CDR3 residues: CASSFRGGAQGEKLFF. CDR3 sequence (DNA): TGTGCCAGCAGTTTCCGGGGCGGGGCTCAGGGTGAAAAACTGTTTTTT.

This clone was detected once. The V and J genes are TRBV6-6 and TRBJ1-1; a possible D gene is TRBD1 (6 bases). Germline-derived CDR1 and CDR2 are MNHNY and SVGAGI (reference sequence). V lost 3 bases to trimming and J lost 3 bases, with 11 bases between them. The CDR3 totals 14 residues. DNA of the CDR3: TGTGCCAGCAGTTATCGGGCAGGGGACACTGAAGCTTTCTTT. Protein sequence: CASSYRAGDTEAFF.

V and J are TRBV10-3 and TRBJ2-7, with D possibly being TRBD1 (5 bases). This CDR3 region has 13 residues. The V gene's germline CDR1 is ENHRY and CDR2 SYGVKD. The V gene lost 10 bases and the J gene lost 2 bases, with 15 bases spanning the gap. For the CDR3, the DNA is TGTGCCACACTGACAGACGAAACCTACGAGCAGTACTTC. It specifies CATLTDETYEQYF.

The chain uses TRBV28 and TRBJ1-2; no definite D call. V gave up 4 bases and J gave up 8 bases, with 5 bases separating them. This CDR3 region has 10 residues. Germline V gene lookup returns CDR1 MDHEN and CDR2 SYDVKM. Written as DNA, the CDR3 is TGTGCCAGCAGTTCACGGGGCTACACCTTC. Translated, it gives CASSSRGYTF.

CDR3 nucleotides: TGTGCCAGTAGTATGGCGCTCGGGGTGCCAGATACGCAGTATTTT. Translated, it gives CASSMALGVPDTQYF. This chain connects TRBV19 to TRBJ2-3, with D perhaps matching TRBD2 (5 bases). CDR1 is LNHDA, CDR2 SQIVND, per germline (reference sequence). The V end was cut by 3 bases, the J end by 4 bases, with 14 bases between. This CDR3 region has 15 residues.

The gene calls are TRBV11-3 and TRBJ1-5, with 8 bases lining up with TRBD1. Germline-derived CDR1 and CDR2 are SGHNT and YENEEA. V shed 3 bases, J shed 7 bases, and the junction held 8 bases outside the gene matches. The CDR3 extends over 15 amino acids. CDR3 sequence reads: CASSFSGGAGQPQHF. The CDR3 coding sequence is TGTGCCAGCAGCTTCTCAGGGGGCGCAGGACAGCCCCAGCATTTT.

This sequence joins TRBV9 and TRBJ2-7, with a tentative D call TRBD2 (5 bases). The CDR3 loop spans 14 amino acids. The V and J ends lost 2 bases and 3 bases respectively, with 12 bases between them. CDR1 is SGDLS and CDR2 is YYNGEE in the germline V gene. The CDR3 spells CASSVGGSNYEQYF. CDR3 coding DNA: TGTGCCAGCAGCGTTGGTGGGAGCAACTACGAGCAGTACTTC.

The chain joins TRBV11-2 to TRBJ2-4, with 9 bases fitting TRBD1. The germline CDR1 and CDR2 sequences are SGHAT and FQNNGV. With 5 bases clipped from V and 1 base from J, the junction kept 3 bases outside the gene matches. This CDR3 is 15 amino acids long. The CDR3 bases are TGTGCCAGCAGCCCCGGGACAGGGGCCAAAAACATTCAGTACTTC. Translation: CASSPGTGAKNIQYF.

V and J are TRBV4-1 and TRBJ2-1; TRBD2 is a possible D gene (6 bases). Germline V gives CDR1 MGHRA, CDR2 YSYEKL. The CDR3 length is 14 residues. The V gene lost 3 bases and the J gene lost 7 bases, with 13 bases spanning the gap. The CDR3: CASSHRAGQNEQFF. The CDR3 DNA sequence: TGCGCCAGCAGCCATAGAGCGGGCCAAAATGAGCAGTTCTTC.

The chain recombines TRBV5-1 with TRBJ1-4, with 10 bases fitting TRBD1. CDR1 and CDR2 from the germline V gene are SGHRS and YFSETQ. V was pared by 4 bases and J by 6 bases, with 3 bases of the junction left unmatched. This CDR3 is built from 14 residues. CDR3 sequence: CASSQDRGYEKLFF. For the CDR3, the DNA is TGCGCCAGCAGCCAGGACAGGGGGTATGAAAAACTGTTTTTT.

V gene TRBV19 combines with J gene TRBJ1-5; 7 bases are a match to TRBD1. Germline CDR1 and CDR2: LNHDA and SQIVND (reference sequence). The CDR3 sequence is 20 residues long. V trimming: 6 bases; J trimming: 0 bases; junction bases outside the gene matches: 20. The CDR3 nucleotides are TGTGCCAGTAGCCACCCGGCGGGACGCACAGGGGAGATTAGCAATCAGCCCCAGCATTTT. It encodes CASSHPAGRTGEISNQPQHF.

This clone came up once. The gene calls are TRBV13 and TRBJ2-1, with D possibly being TRBD1 (7 bases). The CDR3 sequence is 13 residues long. Germline CDR1 and CDR2: PRHDT and FYEKMQ (reference sequence). V lost 0 bases and J lost 10, with 10 bases in between. CDR3 region: CASSLGQGREQFF. CDR3 DNA sequence: TGTGCCAGCAGCTTAGGACAGGGGAGGGAGCAGTTCTTC.

The V and J genes are TRBV7-8 and TRBJ2-7, with D perhaps matching TRBD1 (5 bases). The CDR3 is 13 residues long. Germline V gene lookup returns CDR1 SGHVS and CDR2 FQNEAQ. Trimming took 6 bases from V and 3 from J, leaving 12 bases between them. The CDR3 DNA sequence: TGTGCCAGCAGGTCGGACATTAACTACGAGCAGTACTTC. This translates into CASRSDINYEQYF.

The chain joins TRBV27 to TRBJ1-1; the match to TRBD1 covers 9 bases. Germline lookup yields CDR1 MNHEY and CDR2 SMNVEV (reference sequence). Losses at the gene ends were 6 bases for V and 4 bases for J; bases not matched to a gene: 6. CDR3 size: 14 residues. CDR3 bases: TGTGCCAGCAGCCGGACAGGGGTGAGCACTGAAGCTTTCTTT. Translation gives CASSRTGVSTEAFF.

The rearrangement links TRBV9 to TRBJ2-7, with D possibly being TRBD1 (6 bases). The CDR3 has 15 residues. Germline CDR1 SGDLS, CDR2 YYNGEE. Between the trimmed V and J ends, which lost 0 bases and 2 bases, there was a span of 12 bases. CDR3 bases: TGTGCCAGCAGCGTAGGACAGGAGTCCGCCTACGAGCAGTACTTC. It specifies CASSVGQESAYEQYF.

A single count supports this clone. The chain couples TRBV11-3 to TRBJ1-4; possible D gene TRBD1, 6 bases. The CDR3 is 17 residues long. Germline CDR1 reads SGHNT; CDR2 reads YENEEA. V gave up 3 bases and J gave up 5 bases, with 19 bases separating them. CDR3 residues: CASSFYYRDHGNEKLFF. CDR3 bases: TGTGCCAGCAGCTTTTATTACAGGGATCATGGAAATGAAAAACTGTTTTTT.

This clone has a single count. The chain carries TRBV7-6 and TRBJ2-5; 14 positions match TRBD2. V lost 3 bases and J lost 4; bases outside the gene matches: 4. Germline CDR1 SGHVS, CDR2 FNYEAQ. The CDR3 is made up of 16 amino acids. CDR3 DNA sequence: TGTGCCAGCAGCTTGATGGGACTAGCGGGAGCAGAGACCCAGTACTTC. This translates into CASSLMGLAGAETQYF. The full variable domain, rest sourced from reference TRBV7-6 and TRBJ2-5, is GAGVSQSPRYKVTKRGQDVALRCDPISGHVSLYWYRQALGQGPEFLTYFNYEAQQDKSGLPNDRFSAERPEGSISTLTIQRTEQRDSAMYRCASSLMGLAGAETQYFGPGTRLLVL.

The V call is TRBV9, the J call TRBJ2-1; D perhaps matches TRBD1 (5 bases). The V and J ends lost 0 bases and 2 bases respectively, with 9 bases between them. The germline V gene has CDR1 SGDLS and CDR2 YYNGEE. The CDR3 has 15 amino acids. The CDR3 bases are TGTGCCAGCAGCGTAGTACAGGATCCCTACAATGAGCAGTTCTTC. This translates into CASSVVQDPYNEQFF.

V and J are TRBV4-3 and TRBJ2-1; 8 bases are shared with TRBD2. CDR1 LGHNA and CDR2 YSLEER come from the germline V gene. The V segment lost 1 base and the J segment 6 bases; nucleotides outside the gene matches: 8. The CDR3 sequence is 16 residues long. CDR3 sequence (DNA): TGCGCCAGCAGCCAAGGAACAGCGGGAGAGGGCAATGAGCAGTTCTTC. Translation: CASSQGTAGEGNEQFF.

V gene TRBV18 combines with J gene TRBJ2-5; maybe TRBD1 (6 bases). The V and J ends lost 7 bases and 5 bases respectively, with 23 bases between them. The CDR3 is made up of 16 amino acids. Germline assignment: CDR1 KGHSH and CDR2 LQKENI. This CDR3 reads CASFSRDPRQGETQYF. In nucleotides, the CDR3 is TGTGCCAGCTTCTCCCGGGATCCCCGGCAGGGGGAGACCCAGTACTTC. Full variable domain (missing parts from reference TRBV18 and TRBJ2-5): NAGVMQNPRHLVRRRGQEARLRCSPMKGHSHVYWYRQLPEEGLKFMVYLQKENIIDESGMPKERFSAEFPKEGPSILRIQQVVRGDSAAYFCASFSRDPRQGETQYFGPGTRLLVL.

This chain links TRBV6-5 with TRBJ2-7, with D unresolved. Germline V lookup: CDR1 MNHEY, CDR2 SVGAGI. V shed 0 bases and J shed 2 bases, with 8 bases lying between them. This CDR3 spans 14 amino acids. DNA for the CDR3: TGTGCCAGCAGTTACTCCCAGGTAACCTACGAGCAGTACTTC. The encoded protein is CASSYSQVTYEQYF.

V and J are TRBV19 and TRBJ1-1, with TRBD1 as a possible D gene (5 bases). The CDR3 contains 13 residues. V lost 7 bases and J 4 bases, leaving 13 bases between the germline ends. Germline V lookup: CDR1 LNHDA, CDR2 SQIVND (reference sequence). In DNA, the CDR3 is TGTGCCAGTATGATACCGGGGGTCACTGAAGCTTTCTTT. Protein sequence: CASMIPGVTEAFF.

V usage is TRBV19 and J usage is TRBJ1-1, with 7 bases matching TRBD1. Germline values: CDR1 LNHDA, CDR2 SQIVND (reference sequence). Germline trimming cut 5 bases from V and 1 base from J; bases unmatched to any gene: 13. This CDR3 is 17 amino acids long. DNA for the CDR3: TGTGCCAGTAGTGCTCCGACAGGGATGGTAGAGAACACTGAAGCTTTCTTT. Translation gives CASSAPTGMVENTEAFF.

The rearrangement uses TRBV4-2 and TRBJ1-5; D not resolved. This CDR3 contains 15 residues. Germline loops: CDR1 LGHNA, CDR2 YNFKEQ. Trimming shortened V by 4 bases and J by 4 bases, and 14 bases separated the two germline ends. The CDR3 DNA follows: TGTGCCAGCAGCCCCTCAGAGGTATCAAATCAGCCCCAGCATTTT. The encoded protein is CASSPSEVSNQPQHF.